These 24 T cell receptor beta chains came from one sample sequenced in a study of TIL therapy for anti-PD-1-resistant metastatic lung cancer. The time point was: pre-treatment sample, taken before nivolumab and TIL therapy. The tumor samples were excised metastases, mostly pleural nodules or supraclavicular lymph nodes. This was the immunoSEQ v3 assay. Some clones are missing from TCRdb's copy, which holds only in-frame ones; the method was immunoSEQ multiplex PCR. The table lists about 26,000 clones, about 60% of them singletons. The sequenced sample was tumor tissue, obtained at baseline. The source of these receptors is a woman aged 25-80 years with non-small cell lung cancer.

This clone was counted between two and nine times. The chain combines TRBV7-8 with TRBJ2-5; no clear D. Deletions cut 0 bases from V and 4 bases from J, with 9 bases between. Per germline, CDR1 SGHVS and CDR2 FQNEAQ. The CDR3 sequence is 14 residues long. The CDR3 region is CASSLAFGRETQYF. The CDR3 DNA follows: TGTGCCAGCAGCTTAGCGTTCGGTCGAGAGACCCAGTACTTC.

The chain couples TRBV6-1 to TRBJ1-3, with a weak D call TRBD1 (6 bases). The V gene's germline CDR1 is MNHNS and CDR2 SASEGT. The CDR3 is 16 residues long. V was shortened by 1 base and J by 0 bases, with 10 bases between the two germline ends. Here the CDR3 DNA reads TGTGCCAGCAGTGAAGGGACGGGACACTCTGGAAACACCATATATTTT. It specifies CASSEGTGHSGNTIYF.

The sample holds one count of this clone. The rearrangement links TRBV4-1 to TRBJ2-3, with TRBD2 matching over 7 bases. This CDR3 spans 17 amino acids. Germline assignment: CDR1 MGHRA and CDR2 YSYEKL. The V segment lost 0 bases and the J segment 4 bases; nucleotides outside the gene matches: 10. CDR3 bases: TGCGCCAGCAGCCAAGAAACACTACCTAGCGGATCAGATACGCAGTATTTT. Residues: CASSQETLPSGSDTQYF.

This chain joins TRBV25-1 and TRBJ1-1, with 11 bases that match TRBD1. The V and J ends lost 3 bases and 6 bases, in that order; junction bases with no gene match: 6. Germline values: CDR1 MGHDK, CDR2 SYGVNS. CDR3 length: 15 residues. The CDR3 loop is CASSDRDRGVPEAFF. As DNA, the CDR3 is TGTGCCAGCAGTGACCGGGACAGGGGGGTCCCTGAAGCTTTCTTT.

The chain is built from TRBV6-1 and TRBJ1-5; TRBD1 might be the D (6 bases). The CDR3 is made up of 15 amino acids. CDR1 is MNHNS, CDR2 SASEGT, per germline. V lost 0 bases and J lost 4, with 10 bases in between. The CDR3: CASSEAGQQNQPQHF. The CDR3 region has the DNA TGTGCCAGCAGTGAAGCCGGACAGCAAAATCAGCCCCAGCATTTT.

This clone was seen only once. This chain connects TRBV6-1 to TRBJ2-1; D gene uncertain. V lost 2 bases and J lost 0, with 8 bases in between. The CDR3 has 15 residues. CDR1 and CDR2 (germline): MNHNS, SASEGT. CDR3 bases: TGTGCCAGCAGTGAAAGTACAAACTCCTACAATGAGCAGTTCTTC. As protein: CASSESTNSYNEQFF.

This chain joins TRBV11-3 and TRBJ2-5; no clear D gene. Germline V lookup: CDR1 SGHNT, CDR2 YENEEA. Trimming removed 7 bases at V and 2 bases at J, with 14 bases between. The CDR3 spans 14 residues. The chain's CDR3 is CASKSSNDQETQYF. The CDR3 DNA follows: TGTGCCAGCAAGAGCTCAAATGATCAAGAGACCCAGTACTTC.

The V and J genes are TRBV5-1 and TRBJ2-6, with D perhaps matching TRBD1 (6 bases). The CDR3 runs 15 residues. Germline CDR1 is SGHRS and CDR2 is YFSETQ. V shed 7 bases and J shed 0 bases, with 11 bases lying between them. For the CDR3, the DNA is TGCGCCAGCTCAGACAGGCCCTCTGGGGCCAACGTCCTGACTTTC. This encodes CASSDRPSGANVLTF.

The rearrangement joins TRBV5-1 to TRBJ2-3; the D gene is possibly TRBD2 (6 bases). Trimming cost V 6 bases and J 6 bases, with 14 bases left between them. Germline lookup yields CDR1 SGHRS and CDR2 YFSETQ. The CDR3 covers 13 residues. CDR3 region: CASTASGPDTQYF. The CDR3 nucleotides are TGCGCCAGCACCGCAAGCGGGCCCGATACGCAGTATTTT.

CDR3 sequence reads: CASSFGGTHNEQFF. The CDR3 DNA reads TGTGCCAGCAGCTTCGGCGGGACCCACAATGAGCAGTTCTTC. V and J are TRBV5-4 and TRBJ2-1, with D tentatively TRBD2 (6 bases). In germline, CDR1 is SGHNT, CDR2 YYREEE (reference sequence). The V end was cut by 2 bases, the J end by 5 bases, with 11 bases between. CDR3 size: 14 residues.

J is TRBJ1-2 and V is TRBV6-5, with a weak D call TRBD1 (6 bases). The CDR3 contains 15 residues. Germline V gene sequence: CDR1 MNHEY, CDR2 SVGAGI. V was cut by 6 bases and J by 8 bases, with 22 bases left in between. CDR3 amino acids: CASSRGAGDVGGYTF. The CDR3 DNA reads TGTGCCAGCAGCCGGGGGGCAGGGGACGTAGGCGGCTACACCTTC.

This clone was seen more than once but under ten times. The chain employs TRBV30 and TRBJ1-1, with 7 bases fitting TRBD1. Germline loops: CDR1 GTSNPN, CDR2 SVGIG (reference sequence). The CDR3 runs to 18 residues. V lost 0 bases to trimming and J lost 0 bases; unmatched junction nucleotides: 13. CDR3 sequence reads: CAWSVWARTGALNTEAFF. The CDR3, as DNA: TGTGCCTGGAGTGTCTGGGCAAGGACAGGAGCATTGAACACTGAAGCTTTCTTT. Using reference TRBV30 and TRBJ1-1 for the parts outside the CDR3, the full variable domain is SQTIHQWPATLVQPVGSPLSLECTVEGTSNPNLYWYRQAAGRGLQLLFYSVGIGQISSEVPQNLSASRPQDRQFILSSKKLLLSDSGFYLCAWSVWARTGALNTEAFFGQGTRLTVV.

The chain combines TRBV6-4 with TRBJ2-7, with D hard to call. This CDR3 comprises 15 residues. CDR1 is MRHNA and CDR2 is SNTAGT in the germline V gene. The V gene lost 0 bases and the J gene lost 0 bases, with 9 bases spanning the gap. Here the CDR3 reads CASSDSQHSSYEQYF. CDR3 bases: TGTGCCAGCAGTGACTCTCAACACAGCTCCTACGAGCAGTACTTC.

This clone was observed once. Here the CDR3 DNA reads TGTGCCAGCAGTTCCCATCGTGTGGGGGCAGGTGAGCAGTTCTTC. This codes for CASSSHRVGAGEQFF. This chain uses TRBV27 with TRBJ2-1; D might be TRBD1 (6 bases). The germline V gene has CDR1 MNHEY and CDR2 SMNVEV (reference sequence). The V and J ends lost 4 bases and 9 bases respectively, with 19 bases between them. The length of the CDR3 is 15 residues.

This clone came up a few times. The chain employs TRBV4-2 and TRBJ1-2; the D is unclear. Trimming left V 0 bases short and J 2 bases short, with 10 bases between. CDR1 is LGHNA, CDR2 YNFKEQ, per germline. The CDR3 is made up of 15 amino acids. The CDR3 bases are TGTGCCAGCAGCCAAGATCCGACCGTCAACTATGGCTACACCTTC. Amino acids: CASSQDPTVNYGYTF.

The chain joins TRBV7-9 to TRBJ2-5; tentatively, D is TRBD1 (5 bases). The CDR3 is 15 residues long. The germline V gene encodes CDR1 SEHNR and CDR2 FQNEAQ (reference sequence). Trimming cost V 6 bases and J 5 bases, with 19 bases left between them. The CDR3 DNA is TGTGCCAGCAGGATTATACAGGAATTTGGGGAGACCCAGTACTTC. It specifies CASRIIQEFGETQYF.

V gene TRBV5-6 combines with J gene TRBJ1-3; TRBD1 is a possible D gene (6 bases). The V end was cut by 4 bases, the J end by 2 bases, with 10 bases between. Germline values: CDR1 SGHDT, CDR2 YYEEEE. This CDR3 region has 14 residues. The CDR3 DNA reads TGTGCCAGCAGCGTAGGACAGCCTGGAAACACCATATATTTT. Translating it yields CASSVGQPGNTIYF.

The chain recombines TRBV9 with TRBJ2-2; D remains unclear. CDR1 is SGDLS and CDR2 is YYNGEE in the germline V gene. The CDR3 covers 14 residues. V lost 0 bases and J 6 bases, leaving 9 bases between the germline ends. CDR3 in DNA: TGTGCCAGCAGCGTAGTTCCGGAGTCCGGGGAGCTGTTTTTT. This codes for CASSVVPESGELFF.

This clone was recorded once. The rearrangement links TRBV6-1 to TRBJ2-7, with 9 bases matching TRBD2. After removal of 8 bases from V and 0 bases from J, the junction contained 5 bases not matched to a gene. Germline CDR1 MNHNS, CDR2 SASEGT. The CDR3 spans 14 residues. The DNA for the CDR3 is TGTGCCAGCGGTGCGGGAGGGTCCTCCTACGAGCAGTACTTC. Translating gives CASGAGGSSYEQYF.

CDR3 coding DNA: TGTGCCAGCAGTAAACTAGGGGAGCCAGAGACCCAGTACTTC. Protein product: CASSKLGEPETQYF. The rearrangement links TRBV21-1 to TRBJ2-5. TRBV21-1 is listed as a pseudogene. CDR3 size: 14 residues.

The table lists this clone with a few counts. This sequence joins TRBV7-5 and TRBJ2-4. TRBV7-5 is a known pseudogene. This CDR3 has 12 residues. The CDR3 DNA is TGTGTCAGAAGCTTACCCAAAAACATTCAGTACTTC. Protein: CVRSLPKNIQYF.

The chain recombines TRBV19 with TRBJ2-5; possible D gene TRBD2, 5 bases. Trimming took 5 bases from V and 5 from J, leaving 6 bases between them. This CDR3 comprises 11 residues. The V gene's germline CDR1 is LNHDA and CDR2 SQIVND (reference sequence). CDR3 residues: CASSSGETQYF. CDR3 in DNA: TGTGCCAGTAGTTCGGGGGAGACCCAGTACTTC.

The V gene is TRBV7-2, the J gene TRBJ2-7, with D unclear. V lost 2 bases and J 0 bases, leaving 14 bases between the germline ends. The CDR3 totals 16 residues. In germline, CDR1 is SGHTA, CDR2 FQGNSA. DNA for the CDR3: TGTGCCAGCAGCTTACTAACTATCGAGTCCTCCTACGAGCAGTACTTC. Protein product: CASSLLTIESSYEQYF.

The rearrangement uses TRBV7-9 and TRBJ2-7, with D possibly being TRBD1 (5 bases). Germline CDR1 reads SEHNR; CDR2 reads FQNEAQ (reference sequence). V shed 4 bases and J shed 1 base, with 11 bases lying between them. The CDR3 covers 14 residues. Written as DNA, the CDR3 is TGTGCCAGCAGCTGGCCAGGGTTTTCCTACGAGCAGTACTTC. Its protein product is CASSWPGFSYEQYF.